The 29 T cell receptor beta chains in this list originate from one sample, sequenced in a study of brain T cells in children with intractable seizures. TCRdb's copy holds only in-frame clones and misses some; the assay was immunoSEQ multiplex PCR. Of 300,000 to 400,000 clones in the sample, about 93% were seen once. Time point described: blood from clinic visit 5 months post-surgery; TSC patient then seizure free. The sequenced sample was peripheral blood, obtained about 5 months after surgery. The receptors stem from a boy in the first two years of life with tuberous sclerosis and intractable seizures.

The V gene is TRBV5-5, the J gene TRBJ1-2; D call uncertain. Between the trimmed V and J ends, which lost 1 base and 7 bases, there was a span of 5 bases. This CDR3 has 11 residues. Per germline, CDR1 SGHKS and CDR2 YYEKEE (reference sequence). DNA for the CDR3: TGTGCCAGCAGCTTGAACAGTGGCTACACCTTC. Translated, it gives CASSLNSGYTF. Complete variable domain (other parts from reference TRBV5-5 and TRBJ1-2): DAGVTQSPTHLIKTRGQQVTLRCSPISGHKSVSWYQQVLGQGPQFIFQYYEKEERGRGNFPDRFSARQFPNYSSELNVNALLLGDSALYLCASSLNSGYTFGSGTRLTVV.

As DNA, the CDR3 is TGTGCCAGCTCGCTGGCCCGATTGTCGGGCTACACCTTC. This codes for CASSLARLSGYTF. The V gene is TRBV7-8, the J gene TRBJ1-2; D is ambiguous. The V gene's germline CDR1 is SGHVS and CDR2 FQNEAQ. This CDR3 comprises 13 residues. The germline V and J ends were trimmed by 8 bases and 8 bases, with 18 bases remaining between them.

V and J are TRBV7-2 and TRBJ1-2; no clear D. Trimming took off 1 base at V and 2 bases at J, with 8 bases between the two ends. Germline CDR1 SGHTA, CDR2 FQGNSA. The CDR3 extends over 14 amino acids. CDR3 nucleotide sequence: TGTGCCAGCAGCTTAGTCCTCCGGAACTATGGCTACACCTTC. Protein: CASSLVLRNYGYTF. Complete variable domain (other parts from reference TRBV7-2 and TRBJ1-2): GAGVSQSPSNKVTEKGKDVELRCDPISGHTALYWYRQSLGQGLEFLIYFQGNSAPDKSGLPSDRFSAERTGGSVSTLTIQRTQQEDSAVYLCASSLVLRNYGYTFGSGTRLTVV.

V and J are TRBV24-1 and TRBJ1-2; 8 nucleotides line up with TRBD1. Losses at the gene ends were 10 bases for V and 5 bases for J; bases not matched to a gene: 8. The CDR3 extends over 13 amino acids. Germline CDR1 is KGHDR and CDR2 is SFDVKD. The CDR3 DNA is TGTGCCACTAGGGGACAGGCCCCATATGGCTACACCTTC. This sequence encodes CATRGQAPYGYTF.

The V call is TRBV30, the J call TRBJ1-2; D not certain. This CDR3 region has 12 residues. Germline CDR1 and CDR2: GTSNPN and SVGIG (reference sequence). CDR3 nucleotide sequence: TGTGCTGAGGAGCGGGGAGACTATGGCTACACCTTC. Translated, it gives CAEERGDYGYTF.

The chain has TRBV18 and TRBJ2-7, with TRBD1 identical over 8 bases. The CDR3 length is 14 residues. V lost 3 bases, J lost 2 bases, and 3 bases stayed unmatched. Germline assignment: CDR1 KGHSH and CDR2 LQKENI. CDR3 sequence (DNA): TGTGCCAGCTCACCCCGGACAGGGACCTACGAGCAGTACTTC. It codes for CASSPRTGTYEQYF. Full variable domain (outside the CDR3, taken from reference TRBV18 and TRBJ2-7): NAGVMQNPRHLVRRRGQEARLRCSPMKGHSHVYWYRQLPEEGLKFMVYLQKENIIDESGMPKERFSAEFPKEGPSILRIQQVVRGDSAAYFCASSPRTGTYEQYFGPGTRLTVT.

This sequence joins TRBV27 and TRBJ2-7; 8 nucleotides match TRBD2. The V segment lost 7 bases and the J segment 2 bases; nucleotides outside the gene matches: 10. The CDR3 is 15 amino acids. Germline V lookup: CDR1 MNHEY, CDR2 SMNVEV (reference sequence). DNA for the CDR3: TGTGCCAGCACGAGAACTAGCGGATCCACCTACGAGCAGTACTTC. As protein: CASTRTSGSTYEQYF.

This sequence joins TRBV5-1 and TRBJ2-7; 12 positions match TRBD2. V lost 2 bases and J lost 2; bases outside the gene matches: 23. The CDR3 is 22 residues long. Germline values: CDR1 SGHRS, CDR2 YFSETQ. The CDR3 protein is CASSFRGQGPTSGSTFAYEQYF. The CDR3 nucleotides read TGCGCCAGCAGCTTTAGGGGTCAGGGACCGACTAGCGGGAGTACTTTTGCCTACGAGCAGTACTTC.

The gene calls are TRBV6-1 and TRBJ1-4, with unresolved D. The CDR3 spans 14 residues. Trimming left V 6 bases short and J 5 bases short, with 13 bases between. Germline CDR1 MNHNS, CDR2 SASEGT. The CDR3 reads CASSYIKRNEKLFF. The CDR3 bases are TGTGCCAGCAGCTATATTAAGAGGAATGAAAAACTGTTTTTT.

The V and J genes are TRBV3-1 (or the pseudogene TRBV3-2) and TRBJ2-3; D might be TRBD1 or TRBD2, each matching 6 bases. V lost 3 bases, J lost 1 base, and 14 bases lay in between. Germline V CDR1 and CDR2: LGHDT, YNNKEL (reference sequence). This CDR3 has 16 residues. CDR3 protein: CASSQGGGIGTDTQYF. CDR3 DNA: TGTGCCAGCAGCCAGGGGGGCGGGATCGGCACAGATACGCAGTATTTT.

A remark on this clone: Other nucleotide sequences from this sample produce the same CDR3. The chain links TRBV7-3 to TRBJ1-1; D gene unclear. V was trimmed by 0 bases and J by 1 base, leaving 3 bases between them. From germline, CDR1 is SGHTA and CDR2 FQGTGA. The CDR3 runs to 13 residues. The CDR3 region is CASSLTGNTEAFF. DNA for the CDR3: TGTGCCAGCAGCTTAACAGGGAACACTGAAGCTTTCTTT.

The V call is TRBV27, the J call TRBJ2-7; D call uncertain. The CDR3 runs to 14 residues. Trimming removed 3 bases from V and 0 bases from J, with 9 bases in between. The germline gives CDR1 MNHEY, CDR2 SMNVEV (reference sequence). This CDR3 is CASSFMGNSYEQYF. DNA of the CDR3: TGTGCCAGCAGTTTCATGGGGAACTCCTACGAGCAGTACTTC.

The V and J genes are TRBV7-9 and TRBJ1-2; D remains unclear. V lost 2 bases, J lost 0 bases, and 7 bases lay in between. The CDR3 is 14 residues long. CDR1 SEHNR and CDR2 FQNEAQ come from the germline V gene (reference sequence). The DNA of the CDR3 is TGTGCCAGCAGCTTAATGCAGGCTAACTATGGCTACACCTTC. Protein: CASSLMQANYGYTF.

This chain joins TRBV6-6 and TRBJ2-3; 9 bases align to TRBD2. V shed 10 bases, J shed 1 base, and the junction held 9 bases outside the gene matches. The CDR3 contains 15 residues. Germline assignment: CDR1 MNHNY and CDR2 SVGAGI (reference sequence). CDR3: CAIRIAGAGTDTQYF. The CDR3, as DNA: TGTGCCATCCGAATAGCGGGGGCCGGCACAGATACGCAGTATTTT.

The CDR3 DNA reads as TGCGCCAGCAGCTTGGAGGCACTCTCTGGGGCCAACGTCCTGACTTTC. This translates into CASSLEALSGANVLTF. The rearrangement joins TRBV5-1 to TRBJ2-6; D unresolved. The CDR3 covers 16 residues. Trimming stripped 0 bases from V and 0 bases from J, with 7 bases between. The germline CDR1 and CDR2 sequences are SGHRS and YFSETQ.

Concerning this clone itself: This sample includes further DNA sequences coding for the same CDR3. The chain employs TRBV7-2 and TRBJ2-2; tentatively, D is TRBD2 (6 bases). Germline assignment: CDR1 SGHTA and CDR2 FQGNSA. Trimming cost V 6 bases and J 4 bases, with 18 bases left between them. CDR3 length equals 16 residues. This CDR3 is CASSLPGGGSTGELFF. CDR3 nucleotides: TGTGCCAGCAGTCTCCCCGGTGGGGGGAGCACCGGGGAGCTGTTTTTT.

The chain carries TRBV7-9 and TRBJ2-7; 8 bases are a match to TRBD1. Germline CDR1 and CDR2: SEHNR and FQNEAQ (reference sequence). The trim removed 7 bases at V and 2 bases at J, leaving 7 bases unmatched. This CDR3 is built from 14 residues. The CDR3 loop is CASTNTGQAYEQYF. CDR3 nucleotides: TGTGCCAGCACCAATACGGGACAGGCCTACGAGCAGTACTTC. The complete variable domain, with remaining parts taken from reference TRBV7-9 and TRBJ2-7, reads DTGVSQNPRHKITKRGQNVTFRCDPISEHNRLYWYRQTLGQGPEFLTYFQNEAQLEKSRLLSDRFSAERPKGSFSTLEIQRTEQGDSAMYLCASTNTGQAYEQYFGPGTRLTVT.

This chain connects TRBV24-1 to TRBJ2-3, with TRBD2 matching over 16 bases. The CDR3 is made up of 16 amino acids. V lost 11 bases to trimming and J lost 4 bases; unmatched junction nucleotides: 8. Germline lookup yields CDR1 KGHDR and CDR2 SFDVKD. The CDR3 sequence is CASTAGTSGGADTQYF. CDR3 nucleotides: TGTGCCAGTACAGCCGGGACTAGCGGGGGGGCAGATACGCAGTATTTT.

This chain uses TRBV7-3 with TRBJ1-2; a weak D match, TRBD1 (5 bases). V lost 1 base, J lost 4 bases, and 13 bases lay in between. Looked up from germline, CDR1 is SGHTA and CDR2 is FQGTGA. The CDR3 consists of 15 residues. The CDR3 DNA reads as TGTGCCAGCAGCTTAAACCCCGGGGGTTCCTATGGCTACACCTTC. Its translation is CASSLNPGGSYGYTF.

The rearrangement links TRBV29-1 to TRBJ1-2; no reliable D call. Trimming left V 6 bases short and J 6 bases short, with 8 bases between. The CDR3 loop spans 10 amino acids. Germline V gene data show CDR1 as SQVTM and CDR2 as ANQGSEA. As DNA, the CDR3 is TGCAGCGTCCGGGAGAATGGCTACACCTTC. Its protein is CSVRENGYTF.

The CDR3 protein is CASSAELGNTEAFF. Written as DNA, the CDR3 is TGTGCCAGCAGTGCTGAGTTGGGGAACACTGAAGCTTTCTTT. The chain links TRBV2 to TRBJ1-1; D gene unclear. Germline V CDR1 and CDR2: SNHLY, FYNNEI. V was cut by 4 bases and J by 1 base, with 10 bases left in between. The CDR3 has 14 amino acids.

This chain links TRBV10-3 with TRBJ2-7; 7 bases align to TRBD1. V lost 3 bases and J lost 4; bases outside the gene matches: 12. Germline V gene data show CDR1 as ENHRY and CDR2 as SYGVKD. The CDR3 runs 16 residues. The CDR3 region is CAISDSLDRPSYEQYF. CDR3 nucleotide sequence: TGTGCCATCAGTGATTCGTTGGACAGGCCTTCGTACGAGCAGTACTTC.

This clone was seen once. The chain employs TRBV13 and TRBJ2-7; 8 bases are a match to TRBD1. The CDR3 runs to 14 residues. Trimming removed 4 bases from V and 3 bases from J; junction bases left unmatched: 5. Germline values: CDR1 PRHDT, CDR2 FYEKMQ (reference sequence). CDR3 region: CASSSGQGSYEQYF. CDR3 nucleotide sequence: TGTGCCAGCAGCTCCGGACAGGGCAGCTACGAGCAGTACTTC.

The chain joins TRBV5-1 to TRBJ1-1; D unresolved. The CDR3 consists of 15 residues. V lost 0 bases and J lost 7, with 16 bases in between. Germline V gene sequence: CDR1 SGHRS, CDR2 YFSETQ. For the CDR3, the DNA is TGCGCCAGCAGCTTGGCCCTGCGTAGAGGTGATGAAGCTTTCTTT. It yields the protein CASSLALRRGDEAFF.

As DNA, the CDR3 is TGCGCCAGCACCCACCGGGACAGGGTCCCCTACAATGAGCAGTTCTTC. Translation gives CASTHRDRVPYNEQFF. The J gene is TRBJ2-1, the V gene TRBV10-2, with 9 bases that match TRBD1. Trimming at V came to 7 bases and at J to 2 bases, leaving 9 bases not matched to a gene. CDR3 length: 16 residues. Germline V gene data show CDR1 as WSHSY and CDR2 as SAAADI.

This chain uses TRBV7-6 with TRBJ2-1, with 9 nucleotides matching TRBD2. The germline V gene encodes CDR1 SGHVS and CDR2 FNYEAQ. V lost 2 bases and J lost 4; bases outside the gene matches: 3. The CDR3 has 15 residues. CDR3: CASSLSSGVYNEQFF. CDR3 coding DNA: TGTGCCAGCAGCTTATCTAGCGGGGTTTACAATGAGCAGTTCTTC.

The rearrangement joins TRBV6-5 to TRBJ1-6; the D is unclear. Germline V CDR1 and CDR2: MNHEY, SVGAGI. The CDR3 has 13 residues. V lost 0 bases, J lost 7 bases, and 4 bases lay in between. DNA of the CDR3: TGTGCCAGCAGTTACTCCACCAATTCACCCCTCCACTTT. Translated: CASSYSTNSPLHF.

CDR3 bases: TGTGCCAGCAGCTTATACCCGGTCTCGTATGGCTACACCTTC. Translation: CASSLYPVSYGYTF. This rearrangement joins TRBV7-9 to TRBJ1-2; D call uncertain. CDR3 length: 14 amino acids. The germline V gene encodes CDR1 SEHNR and CDR2 FQNEAQ (reference sequence). Trimming left V 2 bases short and J 5 bases short, with 12 bases between.

The chain joins TRBV19 to TRBJ1-2; D uncertain. The V end was cut by 3 bases, the J end by 8 bases, with 25 bases between. The CDR3 runs 17 residues. Germline-derived CDR1 and CDR2 are LNHDA and SQIVND (reference sequence). The CDR3 is CASSIPAGSGGHWGYTF. The DNA for the CDR3 is TGTGCCAGTAGTATTCCCGCTGGCAGCGGTGGGCATTGGGGCTACACCTTC.